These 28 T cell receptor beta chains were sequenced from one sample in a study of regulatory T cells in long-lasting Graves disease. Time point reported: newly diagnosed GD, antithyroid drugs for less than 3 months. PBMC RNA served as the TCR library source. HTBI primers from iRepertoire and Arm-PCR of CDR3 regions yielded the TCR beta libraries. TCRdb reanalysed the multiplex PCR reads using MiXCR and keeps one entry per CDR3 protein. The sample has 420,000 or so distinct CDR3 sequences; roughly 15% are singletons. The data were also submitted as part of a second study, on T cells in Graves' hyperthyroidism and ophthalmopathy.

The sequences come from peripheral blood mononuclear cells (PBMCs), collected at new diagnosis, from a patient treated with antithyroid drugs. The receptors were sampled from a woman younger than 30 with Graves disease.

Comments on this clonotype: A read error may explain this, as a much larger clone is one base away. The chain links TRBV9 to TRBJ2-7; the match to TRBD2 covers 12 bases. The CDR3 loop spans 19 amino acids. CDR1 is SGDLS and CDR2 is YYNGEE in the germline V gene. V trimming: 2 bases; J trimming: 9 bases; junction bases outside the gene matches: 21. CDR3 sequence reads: CASSVQPSAELAGGVGQYF. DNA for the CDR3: TGTGCCAGCAGCGTCCAACCCTCGGCGGAACTAGCGGGAGGAGTAGGGCAGTACTTC.

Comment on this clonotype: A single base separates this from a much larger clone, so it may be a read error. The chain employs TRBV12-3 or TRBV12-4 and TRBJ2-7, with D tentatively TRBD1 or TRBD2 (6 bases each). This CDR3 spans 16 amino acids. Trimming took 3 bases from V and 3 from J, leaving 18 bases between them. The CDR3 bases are TGTGCCAGCAGTTTCCTACGGGGGCCCAAGATCTACGAGCAGTACTTC. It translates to CASSFLRGPKIYEQYF.

The CDR3 reads CASSVEVGELFF. The CDR3 coding sequence is TGTGCCAGCAGCGTAGAAGTCGGGGAGCTGTTTTTT. The gene calls are TRBV9 and TRBJ2-2; no clear D. Per germline, CDR1 SGDLS and CDR2 YYNGEE. The CDR3 has 12 residues. V lost 0 bases and J lost 7, with 4 bases in between.

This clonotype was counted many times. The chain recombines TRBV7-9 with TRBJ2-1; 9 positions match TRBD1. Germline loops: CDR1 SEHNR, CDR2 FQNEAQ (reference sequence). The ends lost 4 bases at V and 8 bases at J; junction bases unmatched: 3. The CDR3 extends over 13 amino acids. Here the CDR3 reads CASSSTGGYEQFF. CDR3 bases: TGTGCCAGCAGCTCTACAGGGGGCTATGAGCAGTTCTTC.

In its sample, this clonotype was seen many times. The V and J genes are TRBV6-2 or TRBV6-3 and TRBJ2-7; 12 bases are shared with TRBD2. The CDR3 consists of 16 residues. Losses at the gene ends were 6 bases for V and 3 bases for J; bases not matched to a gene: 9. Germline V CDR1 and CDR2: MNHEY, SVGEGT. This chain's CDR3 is CASSGTSGRSNYEQYF. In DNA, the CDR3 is TGTGCCAGCAGCGGGACTAGCGGGCGATCCAACTACGAGCAGTACTTC.

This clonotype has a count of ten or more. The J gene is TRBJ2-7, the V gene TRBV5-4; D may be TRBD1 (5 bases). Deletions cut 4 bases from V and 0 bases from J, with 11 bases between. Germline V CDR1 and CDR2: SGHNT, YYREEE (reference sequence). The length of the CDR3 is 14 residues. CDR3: CASSDWGLSYEQYF. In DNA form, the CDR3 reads TGTGCCAGCAGCGACTGGGGCCTCTCCTACGAGCAGTACTTC.

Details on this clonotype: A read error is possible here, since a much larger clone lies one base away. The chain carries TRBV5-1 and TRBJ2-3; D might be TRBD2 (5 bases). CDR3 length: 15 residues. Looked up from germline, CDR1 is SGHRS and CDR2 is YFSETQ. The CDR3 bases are TGCGCCGGCAGCTTGGTCCCGGGATACACAGATACGCAGTATTTT. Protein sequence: CAGSLVPGYTDTQYF.

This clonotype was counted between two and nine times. Here the CDR3 reads CASSNLQGAGGSEAFF. Written as DNA, the CDR3 is TGTGCCAGCAGCAACCTACAGGGGGCGGGTGGATCTGAAGCTTTCTTT. J is TRBJ1-1 and V is TRBV5-5, with TRBD1 matching 9 bases. J was trimmed by 6 bases and V by 4 bases; bases with no gene match: 13. Germline values: CDR1 SGHKS, CDR2 YYEKEE (reference sequence). The CDR3 loop spans 16 amino acids.

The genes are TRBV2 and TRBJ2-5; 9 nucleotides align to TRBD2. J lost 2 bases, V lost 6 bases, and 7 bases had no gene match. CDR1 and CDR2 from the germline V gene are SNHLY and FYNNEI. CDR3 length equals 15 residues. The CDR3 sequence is CASSIQTSGQETQYF. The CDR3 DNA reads TGTGCCAGCAGCATACAGACTAGCGGACAAGAGACCCAGTACTTC.

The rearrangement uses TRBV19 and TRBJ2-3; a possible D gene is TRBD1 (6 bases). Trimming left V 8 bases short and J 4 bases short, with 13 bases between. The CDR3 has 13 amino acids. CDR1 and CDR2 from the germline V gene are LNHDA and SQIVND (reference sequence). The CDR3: CASRTGSADTQYF. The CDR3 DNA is TGTGCCAGTCGAACAGGGAGTGCAGATACGCAGTATTTT.

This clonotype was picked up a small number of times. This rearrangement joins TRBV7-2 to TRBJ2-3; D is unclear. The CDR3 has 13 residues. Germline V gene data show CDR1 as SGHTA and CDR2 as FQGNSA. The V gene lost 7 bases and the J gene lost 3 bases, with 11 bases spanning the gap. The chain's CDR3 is CASTQYETDTQYF. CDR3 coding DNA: TGTGCCAGCACCCAGTATGAGACAGATACGCAGTATTTT.

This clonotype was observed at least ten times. In nucleotides, the CDR3 is TGTGCCAGCAGCGGGGGACTAGCGAGGAACAATGAGCAGTTCTTC. Protein sequence: CASSGGLARNNEQFF. This rearrangement joins TRBV11-2 to TRBJ2-1, with TRBD2 identical over 10 bases. Trimming removed 5 bases from V and 5 bases from J; junction bases left unmatched: 6. Germline lookup yields CDR1 SGHAT and CDR2 FQNNGV. This CDR3 comprises 15 residues.

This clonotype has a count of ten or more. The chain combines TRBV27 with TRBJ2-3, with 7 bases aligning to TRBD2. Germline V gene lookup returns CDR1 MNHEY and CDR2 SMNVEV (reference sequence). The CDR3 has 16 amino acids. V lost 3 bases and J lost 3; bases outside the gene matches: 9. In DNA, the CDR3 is TGTGCCAGCAGTTTCCTGCTCGGGAGGCGTACAGATACGCAGTATTTT. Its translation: CASSFLLGRRTDTQYF.

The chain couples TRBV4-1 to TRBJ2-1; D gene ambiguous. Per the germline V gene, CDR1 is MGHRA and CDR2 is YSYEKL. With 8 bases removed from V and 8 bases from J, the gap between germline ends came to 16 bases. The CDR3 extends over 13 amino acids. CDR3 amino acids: CASQEEPRDEQFF. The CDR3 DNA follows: TGCGCCAGCCAGGAAGAGCCCCGGGATGAGCAGTTCTTC.

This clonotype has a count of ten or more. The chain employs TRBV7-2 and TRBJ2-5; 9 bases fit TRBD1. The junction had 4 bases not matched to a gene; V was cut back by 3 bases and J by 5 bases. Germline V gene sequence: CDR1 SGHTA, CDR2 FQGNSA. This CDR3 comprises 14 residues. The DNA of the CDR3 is TGTGCCAGCAGCTTGGACAGGGGTCGGGAGACCCAGTACTTC. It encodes CASSLDRGRETQYF.

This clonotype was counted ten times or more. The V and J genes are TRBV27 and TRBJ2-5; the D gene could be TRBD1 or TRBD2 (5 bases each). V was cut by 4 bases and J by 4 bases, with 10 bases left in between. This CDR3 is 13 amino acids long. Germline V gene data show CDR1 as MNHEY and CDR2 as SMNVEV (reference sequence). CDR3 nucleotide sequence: TGTGCCAGCAGTTGGGTTGGGGGAGAGACCCAGTACTTC. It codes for CASSWVGGETQYF.

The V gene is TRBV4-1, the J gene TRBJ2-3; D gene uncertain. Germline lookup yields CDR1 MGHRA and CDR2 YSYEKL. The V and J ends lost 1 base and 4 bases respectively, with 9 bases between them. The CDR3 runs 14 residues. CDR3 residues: CASSQAGWADTQYF. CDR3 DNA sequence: TGCGCCAGCAGCCAAGCGGGCTGGGCAGATACGCAGTATTTT.

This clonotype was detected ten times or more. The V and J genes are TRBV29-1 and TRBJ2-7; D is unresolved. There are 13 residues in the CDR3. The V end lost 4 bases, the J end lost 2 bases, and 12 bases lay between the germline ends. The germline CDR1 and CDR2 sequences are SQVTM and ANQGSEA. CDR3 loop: CSVVGRLTYEQYF. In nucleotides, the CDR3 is TGCAGCGTTGTGGGCAGGCTTACCTACGAGCAGTACTTC.

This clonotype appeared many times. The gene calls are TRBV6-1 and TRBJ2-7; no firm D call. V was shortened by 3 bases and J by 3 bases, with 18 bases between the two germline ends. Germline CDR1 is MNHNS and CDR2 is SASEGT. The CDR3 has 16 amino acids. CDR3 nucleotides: TGTGCCAGCAGTGACTTCGAACACCAGCAAATCTACGAGCAGTACTTC. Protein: CASSDFEHQQIYEQYF.

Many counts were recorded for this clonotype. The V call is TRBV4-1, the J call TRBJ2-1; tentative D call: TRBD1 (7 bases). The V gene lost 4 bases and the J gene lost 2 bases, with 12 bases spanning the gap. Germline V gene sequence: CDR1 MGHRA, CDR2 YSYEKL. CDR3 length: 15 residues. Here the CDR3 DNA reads TGCGCCAGCAGCCCCAGGGGGGACCCCTACAATGAGCAGTTCTTC. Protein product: CASSPRGDPYNEQFF.

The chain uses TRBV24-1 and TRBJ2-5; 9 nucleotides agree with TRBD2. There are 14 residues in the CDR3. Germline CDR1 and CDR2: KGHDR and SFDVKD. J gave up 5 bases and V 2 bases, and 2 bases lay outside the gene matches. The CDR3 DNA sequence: TGTGCCACCAGTGATTCCGGGACTAGCGAGACCCAGTACTTC. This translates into CATSDSGTSETQYF.

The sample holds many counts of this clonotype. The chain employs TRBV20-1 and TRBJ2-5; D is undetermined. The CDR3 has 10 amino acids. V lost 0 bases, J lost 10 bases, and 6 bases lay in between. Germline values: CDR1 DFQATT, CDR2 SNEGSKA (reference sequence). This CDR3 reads CSARDDGQYF. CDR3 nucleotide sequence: TGCAGTGCTAGAGATGATGGCCAGTACTTC.

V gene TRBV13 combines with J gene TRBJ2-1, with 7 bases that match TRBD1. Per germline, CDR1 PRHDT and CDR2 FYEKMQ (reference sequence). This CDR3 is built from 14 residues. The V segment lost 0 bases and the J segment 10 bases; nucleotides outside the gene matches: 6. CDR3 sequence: CASSLGTGTDEQFF. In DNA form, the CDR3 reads TGTGCCAGCAGCTTAGGGACAGGGACCGACGAGCAGTTCTTC. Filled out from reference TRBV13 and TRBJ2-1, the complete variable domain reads AAGVIQSPRHLIKEKRETATLKCYPIPRHDTVYWYQQGPGQDPQFLISFYEKMQSDKGSIPDRFSAQQFSDYHSELNMSSLELGDSALYFCASSLGTGTDEQFFGPGTRLTVL.

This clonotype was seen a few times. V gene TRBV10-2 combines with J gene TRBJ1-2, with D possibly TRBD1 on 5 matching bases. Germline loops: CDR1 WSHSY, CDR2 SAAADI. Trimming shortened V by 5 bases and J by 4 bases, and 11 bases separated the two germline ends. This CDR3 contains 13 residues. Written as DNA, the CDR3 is TGCGCCAGCAGTAGGGGCAGGGTCTATGGCTACACCTTC. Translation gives CASSRGRVYGYTF.

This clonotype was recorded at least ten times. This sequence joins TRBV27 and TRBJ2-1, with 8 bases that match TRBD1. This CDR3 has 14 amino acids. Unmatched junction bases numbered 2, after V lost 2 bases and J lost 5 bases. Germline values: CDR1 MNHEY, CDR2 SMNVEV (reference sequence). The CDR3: CASSLQGAHNEQFF. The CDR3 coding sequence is TGTGCCAGCAGTTTACAGGGGGCTCACAATGAGCAGTTCTTC.

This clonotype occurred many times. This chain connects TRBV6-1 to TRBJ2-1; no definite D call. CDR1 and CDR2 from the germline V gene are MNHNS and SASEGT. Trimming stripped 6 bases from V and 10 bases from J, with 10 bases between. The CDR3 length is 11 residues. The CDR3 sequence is CASSRLEEQFF. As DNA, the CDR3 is TGTGCCAGCAGCCGGCTCGAGGAGCAGTTCTTC.

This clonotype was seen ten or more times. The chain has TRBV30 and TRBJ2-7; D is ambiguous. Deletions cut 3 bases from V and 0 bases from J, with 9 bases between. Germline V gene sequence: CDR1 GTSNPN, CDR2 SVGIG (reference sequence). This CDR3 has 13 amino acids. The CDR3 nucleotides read TGTGCCTGGAGAGACCTGAGCTCCTACGAGCAGTACTTC. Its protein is CAWRDLSSYEQYF.

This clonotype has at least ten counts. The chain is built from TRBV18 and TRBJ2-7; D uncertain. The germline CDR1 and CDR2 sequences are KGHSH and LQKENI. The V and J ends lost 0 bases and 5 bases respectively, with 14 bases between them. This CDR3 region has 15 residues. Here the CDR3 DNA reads TGTGCCAGCTCACCACCGATTGGGGTGGTTAACGAGCAGTACTTC. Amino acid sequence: CASSPPIGVVNEQYF.